These 23 T cell receptor beta chains came from one sample sequenced in a study of identical twins. TCRdb re-called the 5' RACE reads with MiXCR, one entry per CDR3 protein. The sample holds about 890,000 distinct CDR3 sequences, over 9% seen once. These data were likewise used in another study, on yellow fever vaccine responses in identical twins.

The sample consisted of PBMCs. These receptors all stem from a woman between 18 and 29 years old in good health.

This clonotype turned up a few times. The genes are TRBV7-6 and TRBJ2-7, with a tentative D call TRBD2 (5 bases). CDR1 and CDR2 (germline): SGHVS, FNYEAQ. This CDR3 spans 17 amino acids. Trimming removed 2 bases from V and 4 bases from J, with 21 bases in between. CDR3 sequence (DNA): TGTGCCAGCAGCTTAAGGACTGGGCGGCAGCGACATTACGAGCAGTACGTC. Encoded protein: CASSLRTGRQRHYEQYV.

V and J are TRBV27 and TRBJ2-2, with 9 bases aligning to TRBD1. Germline V gene lookup returns CDR1 MNHEY and CDR2 SMNVEV (reference sequence). V was pared by 5 bases and J by 7 bases, with 8 bases of the junction left unmatched. CDR3 length equals 15 residues. The CDR3 DNA sequence: TGTGCCAGCAGTATGACAGGGGGGAGTGGCGGGGAGCTGTTTTTT. Translating it yields CASSMTGGSGGELFF.

The chain uses TRBV3-1 and TRBJ1-6, with a tentative D call TRBD1 (5 bases). Germline V gives CDR1 LGHDT, CDR2 YNNKEL (reference sequence). With 0 bases removed from V and 13 bases from J, the gap between germline ends came to 13 bases. The CDR3 loop spans 14 amino acids. The CDR3 sequence is CASSQDGAASPLHF. Here the CDR3 DNA reads TGTGCCAGCAGCCAAGACGGGGCCGCCTCCCCCCTCCACTTT.

V and J are TRBV10-3 and TRBJ2-7; 12 nucleotides align to TRBD2. The CDR3 is 12 amino acids. Trimming took 10 bases from V and 3 from J; bases not matched to a gene: 1. Germline CDR1 reads ENHRY; CDR2 reads SYGVKD. The CDR3 DNA follows: TGTGCCAGACTAGCGGGAGTCTACGAGCAGTACTTC. It codes for CARLAGVYEQYF.

This clonotype was seen only a few times. The chain is built from TRBV6-1 and TRBJ2-1; a possible D gene is TRBD1 (6 bases). This CDR3 region has 16 residues. V was shortened by 5 bases and J by 4 bases, with 18 bases between the two germline ends. Looked up from germline, CDR1 is MNHNS and CDR2 is SASEGT. CDR3 bases: TGTGCCAGCAGTAGAACAGGGCCTGCTACTTACAATGAGCAGTTCTTC. Its translation is CASSRTGPATYNEQFF.

The rearrangement joins TRBV18 to TRBJ1-6, with a possible D match to TRBD1 (5 bases). The CDR3 runs 16 residues. V dropped 1 base and J dropped 7 bases, with 14 bases sitting between them. The germline V gene encodes CDR1 KGHSH and CDR2 LQKENI. CDR3 region: CASSPRGQNKNSPLHF. In nucleotides, the CDR3 is TGTGCCAGCTCACCACGGGGCCAGAACAAAAATTCACCCCTCCACTTT.

This clonotype was detected a few times. The chain employs TRBV7-9 and TRBJ2-2; possibly TRBD2 for D (6 bases). V was trimmed by 1 base and J by 4 bases, leaving 10 bases between them. Germline V gene data show CDR1 as SEHNR and CDR2 as FQNEAQ (reference sequence). The CDR3 runs to 15 residues. The CDR3 bases are TGTGCCAGCAGCTTAGGGGACTTACTCACCGGGGAGCTGTTTTTT. Translation gives CASSLGDLLTGELFF.

In DNA, the CDR3 is TGCAGCGTTCGAGGACTAGCGGGCAGGGGCACAGATACGCAGTATTTT. Residues: CSVRGLAGRGTDTQYF. The rearrangement uses TRBV29-1 and TRBJ2-3; 11 nucleotides match TRBD2. Germline assignment: CDR1 SQVTM and CDR2 ANQGSEA. V shed 5 bases, J shed 1 base, and the junction held 8 bases outside the gene matches. This CDR3 spans 16 amino acids.

V usage is TRBV7-8 and J usage is TRBJ2-7; D remains ambiguous. This CDR3 comprises 16 residues. The germline V gene encodes CDR1 SGHVS and CDR2 FQNEAQ. The ends were cut back, 5 bases at V and 3 bases at J, with 20 bases in the middle. The CDR3 here is CASSPSRGTKNYEQYF. Here the CDR3 DNA reads TGTGCCAGCAGCCCAAGCCGCGGCACCAAGAACTACGAGCAGTACTTC.

The J gene is TRBJ2-7, the V gene TRBV11-2; TRBD1 might be the D (6 bases). V dropped 3 bases and J dropped 2 bases, with 11 bases sitting between them. The germline CDR1 and CDR2 sequences are SGHAT and FQNNGV. The CDR3 contains 14 residues. CDR3 in amino acids: CASSLMQGPYEQYV. In DNA, the CDR3 is TGTGCCAGCAGCTTGATGCAGGGGCCCTACGAGCAGTACGTC.

In this sample, this clonotype turned up a few times. The rearrangement joins TRBV15 to TRBJ2-1; 11 bases fit TRBD2. Germline loops: CDR1 LNHNV, CDR2 YYDKDF (reference sequence). With 0 bases clipped from V and 4 bases from J, the junction kept 5 bases outside the gene matches. The CDR3 totals 17 residues. This CDR3 is CATSRDLIAGGYNEQFF. The CDR3 DNA sequence: TGTGCCACCAGCAGAGATCTTATAGCGGGAGGGTACAATGAGCAGTTCTTC.

This clonotype was detected ten times or more. The chain carries TRBV24-1 and TRBJ2-1; D possibly matches TRBD1 or TRBD2 (5 bases each). The CDR3 is 17 residues long. V lost 4 bases and J lost 2, with 17 bases in between. Germline V gives CDR1 KGHDR, CDR2 SFDVKD. CDR3 loop: CATSDRGLTNPYNEQFF. The DNA of the CDR3 is TGTGCCACCAGTGACCGGGGCCTTACTAACCCCTACAATGAGCAGTTCTTC.

The V call is TRBV12-3 or TRBV12-4, the J call TRBJ1-1; D may be TRBD1 (6 bases). CDR3 length: 14 residues. V shed 6 bases and J shed 1 base, with 12 bases lying between them. This chain's CDR3 is CASRSGTPNTEAFF. The CDR3 nucleotides are TGTGCCAGCAGGTCCGGGACACCGAACACTGAAGCTTTCTTT.

The rearrangement uses TRBV18 and TRBJ1-5, with D unclear. This CDR3 contains 14 residues. Germline lookup yields CDR1 KGHSH and CDR2 LQKENI. Trimming shortened V by 5 bases and J by 4 bases, and 12 bases separated the two germline ends. As DNA, the CDR3 is TGTGCCAGCTCATCCAGACCGGGAAATCAGCCCCAGCATTTT. This codes for CASSSRPGNQPQHF.

This chain connects TRBV7-2 to TRBJ2-6; 7 bases are shared with TRBD1. This CDR3 spans 16 amino acids. The germline CDR1 and CDR2 sequences are SGHTA and FQGNSA. J gave up 2 bases and V 5 bases, and 6 bases lay outside the gene matches. In nucleotides, the CDR3 is TGTGCCAGCAGCCGGAAGGGGACAGCTGGGGCCAACGTCCTGACTTTC. Protein: CASSRKGTAGANVLTF. Full variable domain (missing parts from reference TRBV7-2 and TRBJ2-6): GAGVSQSPSNKVTEKGKDVELRCDPISGHTALYWYRQSLGQGLEFLIYFQGNSAPDKSGLPSDRFSAERTGGSVSTLTIQRTQQEDSAVYLCASSRKGTAGANVLTFGAGSRLTVL.

This rearrangement joins TRBV5-1 to TRBJ2-2, with TRBD1 matching 7 bases. This CDR3 is 16 amino acids long. In germline, CDR1 is SGHRS, CDR2 YFSETQ. Losses at the gene ends were 3 bases for V and 1 base for J; bases not matched to a gene: 6. The CDR3 region is CASSSGQARNTGELFF. The CDR3 nucleotides are TGCGCCAGCAGCTCCGGACAGGCCCGGAACACCGGGGAGCTGTTTTTT.

This clonotype was counted only a few times. The J gene is TRBJ2-1, the V gene TRBV24-1, with no clear D. The germline gives CDR1 KGHDR, CDR2 SFDVKD. The V end lost 0 bases, the J end lost 8 bases, and 10 bases lay between the germline ends. The CDR3 sequence is 14 residues long. For the CDR3, the DNA is TGTGCCACCAGTGATTTGCGGCGGATCGATGAGCAGTTCTTC. Protein product: CATSDLRRIDEQFF.

This clonotype was seen many times. The rearrangement links TRBV11-2 to TRBJ2-2; D is unclear. Germline CDR1 and CDR2: SGHAT and FQNNGV. This CDR3 contains 14 residues. V lost 5 bases and J 5 bases, leaving 12 bases between the germline ends. The CDR3 sequence: CASSPSSGTGELFF. DNA for the CDR3: TGTGCCAGCAGCCCTTCCAGTGGGACCGGGGAGCTGTTTTTT.

The chain carries TRBV5-4 and TRBJ2-5; 8 bases agree with TRBD2. With V trimmed by 3 bases and J by 4 bases, 5 bases remained unmatched. The CDR3 contains 14 residues. Looked up from germline, CDR1 is SGHNT and CDR2 is YYREEE (reference sequence). CDR3 loop: CASSSGGPLETQYF. The CDR3 nucleotides read TGTGCCAGCAGCTCGGGGGGGCCCTTAGAGACCCAGTACTTC.

The rearrangement uses TRBV10-3 and TRBJ2-2; TRBD2 might be the D (5 bases). Trimming pared 4 bases from V and 6 bases from J, leaving 6 bases between. Germline CDR1 and CDR2: ENHRY and SYGVKD. This CDR3 has 12 amino acids. The CDR3 sequence: CAISGSAGELFF. CDR3 DNA: TGTGCCATCAGTGGTAGCGCCGGGGAGCTGTTTTTT.

The J gene is TRBJ1-2, the V gene TRBV12-3 or TRBV12-4; D is perhaps TRBD1 (5 bases). The CDR3 spans 13 residues. Trimming shortened V by 3 bases and J by 5 bases, and 10 bases separated the two germline ends. CDR3: CASSLAGWYGYTF. The CDR3 bases are TGTGCCAGCAGTTTGGCAGGGTGGTATGGCTACACCTTC.

The chain recombines TRBV4-1 with TRBJ2-1; D remains ambiguous. Trimming shortened V by 4 bases and J by 4 bases, and 11 bases separated the two germline ends. Germline lookup yields CDR1 MGHRA and CDR2 YSYEKL. The CDR3 has 14 amino acids. CDR3 coding DNA: TGCGCCAGCAGCCCCGACTTAAGTTACAATGAGCAGTTCTTC. This sequence encodes CASSPDLSYNEQFF.

This clonotype has only a few counts. This rearrangement joins TRBV15 to TRBJ2-1; 9 nucleotides agree with TRBD2. There are 15 residues in the CDR3. Germline CDR1 and CDR2: LNHNV and YYDKDF (reference sequence). The V gene end was trimmed by 1 base and the J gene end by 6 bases; junction bases not matched to a gene: 4. In DNA, the CDR3 is TGTGCCACCAGCAGAGTCCTAGCGGGAACCAATGAGCAGTTCTTC. Encoded protein: CATSRVLAGTNEQFF.